This passage covers 19 T cell receptor beta chains from one sample sequenced in a study of CD8+ T cells in alopecia areata. Described treatment: oral pan-JAK inhibitor, 5-10 mg twice daily. Sequencing relied on a cDNA template that was reverse transcribed from extracted RNA. The data were produced by immunoSEQ multiplex PCR, yet TCRdb's version contains in-frame clones alone and is incomplete. In the table there are around 190,000 clones, around 65% of which are singletons. Sequenced material: CD4+ T cells sorted from blood, taken at week 4, from a patient treated with tofacitinib. The source of these receptors is a human donor with alopecia areata.

This clone was detected only once. V usage is TRBV30 and J usage is TRBJ1-2, with D perhaps matching TRBD1 (5 bases). The CDR3 consists of 13 residues. V lost 3 bases and J 5 bases, leaving 13 bases between the germline ends. The germline V gene has CDR1 GTSNPN and CDR2 SVGIG (reference sequence). DNA for the CDR3: TGTGCCTGGAGCCCGGGACCTGGGTATGGCTACACCTTC. Its protein product is CAWSPGPGYGYTF.

The chain is built from TRBV5-6 and TRBJ1-2; the match to TRBD1 covers 12 bases. The germline V gene encodes CDR1 SGHDT and CDR2 YYEEEE. The CDR3 sequence is 16 residues long. Trimming at V came to 2 bases and at J to 5 bases, leaving 7 bases not matched to a gene. The CDR3 loop reads CASSFLGTGGDYGYTF. As DNA, the CDR3 is TGTGCCAGCAGCTTTCTCGGGACAGGGGGCGATTATGGCTACACCTTC.

The gene calls are TRBV6-6 and TRBJ2-1, with D possibly called TRBD1 or TRBD2 (5 bases each). This CDR3 contains 13 residues. Per germline, CDR1 MNHNY and CDR2 SVGAGI (reference sequence). Trimming removed 5 bases at V and 10 bases at J, with 15 bases between. CDR3 residues: CASSLHGAREQFF. The CDR3 DNA is TGTGCCAGCAGTCTTCACGGGGCGCGAGAGCAGTTCTTC.

V and J are TRBV30 and TRBJ2-7, with TRBD2 matching over 9 bases. The length of the CDR3 is 12 residues. Germline CDR1 and CDR2: GTSNPN and SVGIG (reference sequence). The V segment lost 5 bases and the J segment 5 bases; nucleotides outside the gene matches: 4. CDR3 DNA sequence: TGTGCCTGGCAACGCGGGGGGGACGAGCAGTACTTC. This translates into CAWQRGGDEQYF. The variable domain in full, completed from reference TRBV30 and TRBJ2-7, reads SQTIHQWPATLVQPVGSPLSLECTVEGTSNPNLYWYRQAAGRGLQLLFYSVGIGQISSEVPQNLSASRPQDRQFILSSKKLLLSDSGFYLCAWQRGGDEQYFGPGTRLTVT.

V gene TRBV30 combines with J gene TRBJ2-1; D remains unclear. The CDR3 sequence is 17 residues long. V lost 0 bases, J lost 5 bases, and 20 bases lay in between. Germline V gives CDR1 GTSNPN, CDR2 SVGIG (reference sequence). This CDR3 is CAWSVRLGRSKDNEQFF. CDR3 sequence (DNA): TGTGCCTGGAGTGTACGCCTCGGCAGGTCGAAGGACAATGAGCAGTTCTTC.

V is TRBV2 and J is TRBJ1-1; D possibly corresponds to TRBD1 (5 bases). The CDR3 has 13 amino acids. V shed 8 bases and J shed 1 base, with 11 bases lying between them. CDR1 and CDR2 from the germline V gene are SNHLY and FYNNEI. The CDR3 nucleotides read TGTGCCAGCGGGGCGGCTGAGAACACTGAAGCTTTCTTT. Protein product: CASGAAENTEAFF.

The chain's CDR3 is CASSLATSGAVETQYF. CDR3 DNA sequence: TGTGCCAGCAGCTTAGCCACTTCCGGGGCAGTAGAGACCCAGTACTTC. The chain employs TRBV11-2 and TRBJ2-5; TRBD1 or TRBD2 may be the D gene (5 bases each). Germline-derived CDR1 and CDR2 are SGHAT and FQNNGV. The CDR3 has 16 amino acids. V lost 1 base and J lost 4, with 16 bases in between.

A few counts support this clone. The chain has TRBV4-1 and TRBJ1-4; no clear D gene. Trimming pared 2 bases from V and 8 bases from J, leaving 9 bases between. This CDR3 is 13 amino acids long. Germline CDR1 MGHRA, CDR2 YSYEKL. Here the CDR3 reads CASSQWRREKLFF. Written as DNA, the CDR3 is TGCGCCAGCAGCCAATGGCGAAGGGAAAAACTGTTTTTT.

This clone has just one count. CDR3 residues: CASSLGIQETQYF. The CDR3 nucleotides read TGCGCCAGCAGCCTAGGGATTCAAGAGACCCAGTACTTC. This chain connects TRBV5-1 to TRBJ2-5, with D uncertain. In germline, CDR1 is SGHRS, CDR2 YFSETQ. The ends were cut back, 4 bases at V and 2 bases at J, with 9 bases in the middle. The CDR3 covers 13 residues.

This clone was found a few times. This rearrangement joins TRBV7-2 to TRBJ2-3, with D possibly being TRBD1 or TRBD2 (6 bases each). Between the trimmed V and J ends, which lost 5 bases and 1 base, there was a span of 13 bases. Germline lookup yields CDR1 SGHTA and CDR2 FQGNSA. The length of the CDR3 is 15 residues. As DNA, the CDR3 is TGTGCCAGCAGCAAGGGGGGACCCGGCACAGATACGCAGTATTTT. Amino acid sequence: CASSKGGPGTDTQYF.

This clone was seen more than once but under ten times. This chain links TRBV5-6 with TRBJ2-6; no clear D gene. The CDR3 is 15 amino acids. The ends were cut back, 1 base at V and 2 bases at J, with 7 bases in the middle. The germline CDR1 and CDR2 sequences are SGHDT and YYEEEE. The CDR3 protein is CASSLFSPGANVLTF. In DNA, the CDR3 is TGTGCCAGCAGCTTGTTTTCCCCTGGGGCCAACGTCCTGACTTTC.

This chain joins TRBV6-6 and TRBJ1-2, with a possible D match to TRBD1 (5 bases). The CDR3 is made up of 14 amino acids. V lost 2 bases, J lost 5 bases, and 12 bases lay in between. Germline V CDR1 and CDR2: MNHNY, SVGAGI (reference sequence). Here the CDR3 reads CASSYPGRTYGYTF. The CDR3 coding sequence is TGTGCCAGCAGTTACCCAGGGAGGACGTATGGCTACACCTTC.

The rearrangement uses TRBV18 and TRBJ2-7, with D possibly TRBD2 on 6 matching bases. There are 14 residues in the CDR3. V lost 4 bases and J lost 5, with 15 bases in between. CDR1 and CDR2 (germline): KGHSH, LQKENI. The CDR3 DNA reads as TGTGCCAGCTCACTAACCCGGGACTTCCACGAGCAGTACTTC. It codes for CASSLTRDFHEQYF.

The chain is built from TRBV5-6 and TRBJ1-2; D remains ambiguous. In germline, CDR1 is SGHDT, CDR2 YYEEEE. V was pared by 0 bases and J by 4 bases, with 13 bases between. The CDR3 runs to 15 residues. The CDR3, as DNA: TGTGCCAGCAGCTTGGGCACAGCCAGCGGCTATGGCTACACCTTC. It codes for CASSLGTASGYGYTF.

This clone occurred a few times. In nucleotides, the CDR3 is TGCAGCGTTTTGGGACAGGGAGGGACTGAAGCTTTCTTT. This sequence encodes CSVLGQGGTEAFF. J is TRBJ1-1 and V is TRBV29-1; 9 nucleotides match TRBD1. Germline V gene sequence: CDR1 SQVTM, CDR2 ANQGSEA. The CDR3 is 13 amino acids. The V gene end was trimmed by 5 bases and the J gene end by 5 bases; junction bases not matched to a gene: 6.

This chain uses TRBV18 with TRBJ1-2, with TRBD1 as a possible D gene (5 bases). V lost 6 bases to trimming and J lost 8 bases, with 13 bases between them. Germline V gives CDR1 KGHSH, CDR2 LQKENI. The CDR3 loop spans 12 amino acids. DNA of the CDR3: TGTGCCAGCTCCACTGGGACGGAGGGCTACACCTTC. Encoded protein: CASSTGTEGYTF.

The V call is TRBV7-2, the J call TRBJ1-1; perhaps TRBD1 as D (6 bases). Trimming stripped 4 bases from V and 11 bases from J, with 17 bases between. The CDR3 totals 13 residues. The germline gives CDR1 SGHTA, CDR2 FQGNSA. The CDR3 sequence is CASSSLMGARAFF. The CDR3 nucleotides are TGTGCCAGCAGCTCTCTGATGGGGGCGCGGGCTTTCTTT.

The CDR3 sequence is CSVESPGAVNTGELFF. The CDR3, as DNA: TGCAGCGTTGAAAGCCCCGGGGCAGTCAACACCGGGGAGCTGTTTTTT. The chain links TRBV29-1 to TRBJ2-2; D tentatively fits TRBD1 or TRBD2 (5 bases each). This CDR3 is 16 amino acids long. CDR1 SQVTM and CDR2 ANQGSEA come from the germline V gene. The V end lost 2 bases, the J end lost 2 bases, and 15 bases lay between the germline ends.

The rearrangement uses TRBV10-3 and TRBJ2-3; TRBD1 or TRBD2 may be the D gene (6 bases each). Looked up from germline, CDR1 is ENHRY and CDR2 is SYGVKD. CDR3 length equals 13 residues. V lost 11 bases, J lost 3 bases, and 15 bases lay in between. The CDR3 loop is CAAGGAGTDTQYF. CDR3 DNA: TGTGCCGCCGGGGGCGCGGGAACAGATACGCAGTATTTT.